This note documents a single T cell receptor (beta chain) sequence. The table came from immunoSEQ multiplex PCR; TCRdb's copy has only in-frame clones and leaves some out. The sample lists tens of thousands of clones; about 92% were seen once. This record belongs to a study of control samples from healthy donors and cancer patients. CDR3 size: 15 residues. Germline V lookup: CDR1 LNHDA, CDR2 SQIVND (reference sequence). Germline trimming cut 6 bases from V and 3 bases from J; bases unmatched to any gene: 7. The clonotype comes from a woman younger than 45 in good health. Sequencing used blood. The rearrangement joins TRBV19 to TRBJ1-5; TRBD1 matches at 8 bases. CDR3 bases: TGTGCCAGTAGATGGGGACAGGTAAACAATCAGCCCCAGCATTTT. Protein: CASRWGQVNNQPQHF.